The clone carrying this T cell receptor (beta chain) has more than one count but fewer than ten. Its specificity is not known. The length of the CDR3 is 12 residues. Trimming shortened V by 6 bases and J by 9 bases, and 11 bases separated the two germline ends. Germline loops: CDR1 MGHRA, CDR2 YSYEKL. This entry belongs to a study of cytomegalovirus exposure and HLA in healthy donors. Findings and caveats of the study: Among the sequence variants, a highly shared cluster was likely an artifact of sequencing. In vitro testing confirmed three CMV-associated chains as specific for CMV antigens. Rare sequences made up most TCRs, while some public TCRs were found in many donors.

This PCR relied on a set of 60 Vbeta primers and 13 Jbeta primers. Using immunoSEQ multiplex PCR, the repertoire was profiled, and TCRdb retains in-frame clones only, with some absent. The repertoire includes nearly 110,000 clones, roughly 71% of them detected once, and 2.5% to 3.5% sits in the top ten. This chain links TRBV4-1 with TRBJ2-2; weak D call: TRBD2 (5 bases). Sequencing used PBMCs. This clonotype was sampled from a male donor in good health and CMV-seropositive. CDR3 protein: CASSSAERELFF. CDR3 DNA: TGCGCCAGCAGTAGCGCCGAGCGGGAGCTGTTTTTT.